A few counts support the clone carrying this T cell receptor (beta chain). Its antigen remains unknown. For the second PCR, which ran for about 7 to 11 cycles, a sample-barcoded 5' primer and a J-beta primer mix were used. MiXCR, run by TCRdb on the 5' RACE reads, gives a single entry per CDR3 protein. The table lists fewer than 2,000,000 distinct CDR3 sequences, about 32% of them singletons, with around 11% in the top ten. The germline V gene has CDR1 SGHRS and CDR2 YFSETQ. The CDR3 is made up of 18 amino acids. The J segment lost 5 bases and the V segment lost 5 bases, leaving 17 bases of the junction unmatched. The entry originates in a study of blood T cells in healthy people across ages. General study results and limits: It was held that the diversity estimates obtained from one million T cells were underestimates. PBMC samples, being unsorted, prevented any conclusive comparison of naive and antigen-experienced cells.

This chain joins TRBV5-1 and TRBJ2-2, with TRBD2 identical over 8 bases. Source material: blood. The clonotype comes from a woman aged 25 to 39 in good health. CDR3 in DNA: TGCGCCAGCAGTAGTCGGTATGAGGGACTAGGCCGAACCGGGGAGCTGTTTTTT. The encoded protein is CASSSRYEGLGRTGELFF.